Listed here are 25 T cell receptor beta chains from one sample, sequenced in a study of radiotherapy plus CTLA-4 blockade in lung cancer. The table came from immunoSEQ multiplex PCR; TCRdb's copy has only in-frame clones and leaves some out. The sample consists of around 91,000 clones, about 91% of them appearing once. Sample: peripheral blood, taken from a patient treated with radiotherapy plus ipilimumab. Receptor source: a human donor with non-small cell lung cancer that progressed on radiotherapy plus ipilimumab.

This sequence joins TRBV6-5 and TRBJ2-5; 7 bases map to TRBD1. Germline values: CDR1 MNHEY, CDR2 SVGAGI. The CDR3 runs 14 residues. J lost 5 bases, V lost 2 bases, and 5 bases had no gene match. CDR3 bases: TGTGCCAGCAGTTACAAAGGGGGCGCTGAGACCCAGTACTTC. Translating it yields CASSYKGGAETQYF.

The CDR3: CASSLGPDSPYEQYF. The CDR3 DNA is TGTGCCAGCAGCTTAGGTCCGGACAGTCCCTACGAGCAGTACTTC. The V gene is TRBV11-2, the J gene TRBJ2-7; maybe TRBD1 (6 bases). The ends were cut back, 1 base at V and 2 bases at J, with 12 bases in the middle. CDR3 length equals 15 residues. Germline V gene data show CDR1 as SGHAT and CDR2 as FQNNGV.

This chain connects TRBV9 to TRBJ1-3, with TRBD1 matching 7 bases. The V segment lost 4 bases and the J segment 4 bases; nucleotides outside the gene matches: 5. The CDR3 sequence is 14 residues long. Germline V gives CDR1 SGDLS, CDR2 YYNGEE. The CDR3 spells CASSPGTVGNTIYF. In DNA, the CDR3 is TGTGCCAGCAGCCCCGGGACAGTCGGAAACACCATATATTTT. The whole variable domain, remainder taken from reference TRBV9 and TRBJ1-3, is DSGVTQTPKHLITATGQRVTLRCSPRSGDLSVYWYQQSLDQGLQFLIQYYNGEERAKGNILERFSAQQFPDLHSELNLSSLELGDSALYFCASSPGTVGNTIYFGEGSWLTVV.

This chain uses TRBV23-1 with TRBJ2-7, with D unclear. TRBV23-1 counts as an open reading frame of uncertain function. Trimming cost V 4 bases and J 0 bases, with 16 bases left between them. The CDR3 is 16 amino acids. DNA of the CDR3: TGCGCCAGCAGTCGGTCCGGTGGGCGAGCCTCCTACGAGCAGTACTTC. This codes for CASSRSGGRASYEQYF.

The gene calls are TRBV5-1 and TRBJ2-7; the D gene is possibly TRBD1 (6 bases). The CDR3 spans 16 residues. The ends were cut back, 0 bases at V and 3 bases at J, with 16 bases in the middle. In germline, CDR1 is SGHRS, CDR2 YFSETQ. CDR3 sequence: CASSLAGTGTRYEQYF. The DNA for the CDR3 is TGCGCCAGCAGCTTGGCGGGGACCGGGACACGCTACGAGCAGTACTTC.

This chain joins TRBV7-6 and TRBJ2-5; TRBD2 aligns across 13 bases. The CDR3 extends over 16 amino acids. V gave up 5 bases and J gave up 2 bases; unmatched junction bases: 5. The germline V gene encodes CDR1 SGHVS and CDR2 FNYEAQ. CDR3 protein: CASSLGLAGVQETQYF. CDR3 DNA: TGTGCCAGCAGCCTCGGACTAGCGGGAGTACAAGAGACCCAGTACTTC.

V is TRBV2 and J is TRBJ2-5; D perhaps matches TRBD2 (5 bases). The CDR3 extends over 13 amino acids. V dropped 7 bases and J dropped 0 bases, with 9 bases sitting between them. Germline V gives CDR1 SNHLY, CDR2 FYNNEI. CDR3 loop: CASTRGYQETQYF. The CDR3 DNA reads TGTGCCAGCACAAGAGGGTACCAAGAGACCCAGTACTTC.

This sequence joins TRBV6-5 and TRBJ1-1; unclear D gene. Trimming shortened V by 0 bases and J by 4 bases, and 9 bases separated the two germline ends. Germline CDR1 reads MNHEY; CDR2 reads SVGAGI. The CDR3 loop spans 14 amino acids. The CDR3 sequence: CASSYSIGSTEAFF. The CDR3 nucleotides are TGTGCCAGCAGTTACTCTATCGGAAGCACTGAAGCTTTCTTT.

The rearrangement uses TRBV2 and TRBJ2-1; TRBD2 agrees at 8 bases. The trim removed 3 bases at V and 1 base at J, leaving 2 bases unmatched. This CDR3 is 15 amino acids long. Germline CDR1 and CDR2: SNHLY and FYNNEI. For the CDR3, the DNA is TGTGCCAGCAGTGACAGCGGGGGATCCTACAATGAGCAGTTCTTC. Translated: CASSDSGGSYNEQFF.

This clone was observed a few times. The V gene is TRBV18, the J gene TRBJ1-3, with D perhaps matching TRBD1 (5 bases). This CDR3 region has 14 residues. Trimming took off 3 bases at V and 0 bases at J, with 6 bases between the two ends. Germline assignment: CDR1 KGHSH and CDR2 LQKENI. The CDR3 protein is CASSPDNSGNTIYF. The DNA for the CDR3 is TGTGCCAGCTCACCGGACAACTCTGGAAACACCATATATTTT.

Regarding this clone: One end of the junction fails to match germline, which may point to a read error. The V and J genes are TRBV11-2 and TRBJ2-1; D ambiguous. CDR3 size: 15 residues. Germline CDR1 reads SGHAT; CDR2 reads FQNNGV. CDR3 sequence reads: CASSLVVPTYIEQFF. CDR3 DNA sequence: TGTGCCAGCAGCTTAGTCGTTCCTACCTACATTGAGCAGTTCTTC. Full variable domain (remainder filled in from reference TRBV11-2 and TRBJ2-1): EAGVAQSPRYKIIEKRQSVAFWCNPISGHATLYWYQQILGQGPKLLIQFQNNGVVDDSQLPKDRFSAERLKGVDSTLKIQPAKLEDSAVYLCASSLVVPTYIEQFFGPGTRLTVL.

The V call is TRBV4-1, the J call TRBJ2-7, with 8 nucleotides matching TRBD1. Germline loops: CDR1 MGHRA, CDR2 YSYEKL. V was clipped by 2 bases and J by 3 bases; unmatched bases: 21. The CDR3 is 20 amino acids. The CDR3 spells CASSQLRTGTPTQAVYEQYF. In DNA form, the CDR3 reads TGCGCCAGCAGCCAACTCCGGACAGGGACTCCCACGCAAGCTGTCTACGAGCAGTACTTC.

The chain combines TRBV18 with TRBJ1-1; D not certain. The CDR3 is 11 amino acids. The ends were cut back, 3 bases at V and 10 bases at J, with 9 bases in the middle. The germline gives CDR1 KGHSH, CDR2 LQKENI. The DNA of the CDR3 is TGTGCCAGCTCACCCTCGGAGGTAGCTTTCTTT. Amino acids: CASSPSEVAFF. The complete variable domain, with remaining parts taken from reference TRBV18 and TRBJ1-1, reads NAGVMQNPRHLVRRRGQEARLRCSPMKGHSHVYWYRQLPEEGLKFMVYLQKENIIDESGMPKERFSAEFPKEGPSILRIQQVVRGDSAAYFCASSPSEVAFFGQGTRLTVV.

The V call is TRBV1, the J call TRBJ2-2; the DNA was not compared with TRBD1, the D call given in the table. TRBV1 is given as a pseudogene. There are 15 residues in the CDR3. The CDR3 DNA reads TGCACCAGCAGCCGTTGGACAGATATCGCCGGGGAGCTGTTTTTT. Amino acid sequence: CTSSRWTDIAGELFF.

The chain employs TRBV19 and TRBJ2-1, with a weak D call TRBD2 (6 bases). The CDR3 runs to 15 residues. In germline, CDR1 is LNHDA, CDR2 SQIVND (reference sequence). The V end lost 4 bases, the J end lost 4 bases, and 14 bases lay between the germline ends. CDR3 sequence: CASSSGLAEYNEQFF. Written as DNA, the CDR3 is TGTGCCAGTAGTAGCGGGTTAGCGGAGTACAATGAGCAGTTCTTC.

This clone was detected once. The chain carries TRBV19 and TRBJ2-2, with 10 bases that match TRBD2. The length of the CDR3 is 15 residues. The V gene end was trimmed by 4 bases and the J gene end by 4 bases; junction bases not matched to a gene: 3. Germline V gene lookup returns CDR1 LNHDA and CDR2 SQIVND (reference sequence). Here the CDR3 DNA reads TGTGCCAGTAGTAAGGGACTAGCGTTCACCGGGGAGCTGTTTTTT. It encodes CASSKGLAFTGELFF.

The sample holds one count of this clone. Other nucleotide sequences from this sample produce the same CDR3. Written as DNA, the CDR3 is TGTGCCAGCAGTTACTCAAGGGACTCTGGAAACACCATATATTTT. It codes for CASSYSRDSGNTIYF. V and J are TRBV6-5 and TRBJ1-3; D is undetermined. The CDR3 has 15 residues. Germline assignment: CDR1 MNHEY and CDR2 SVGAGI. Trimming removed 0 bases at V and 0 bases at J, with 6 bases between.

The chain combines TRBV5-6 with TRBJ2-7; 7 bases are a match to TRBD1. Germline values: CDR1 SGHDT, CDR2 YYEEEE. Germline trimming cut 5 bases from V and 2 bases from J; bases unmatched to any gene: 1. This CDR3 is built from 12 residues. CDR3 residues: CASRGTAYEQYF. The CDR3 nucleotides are TGTGCCAGCAGAGGGACAGCCTACGAGCAGTACTTC.

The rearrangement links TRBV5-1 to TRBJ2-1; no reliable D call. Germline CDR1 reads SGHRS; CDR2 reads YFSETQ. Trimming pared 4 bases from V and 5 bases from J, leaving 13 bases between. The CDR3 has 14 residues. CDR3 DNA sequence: TGCGCCAGCAGCCTCGGAGAGCCTGACAATGAGCAGTTCTTC. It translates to CASSLGEPDNEQFF.

CDR3 nucleotides: TGTGCCAGCGGAACAGGGGGCGAGACCCAGTACTTC. This sequence encodes CASGTGGETQYF. The chain links TRBV19 to TRBJ2-5; 9 bases are a match to TRBD1. The CDR3 contains 12 residues. Looked up from germline, CDR1 is LNHDA and CDR2 is SQIVND (reference sequence). Trimming removed 9 bases from V and 5 bases from J; junction bases left unmatched: 4.

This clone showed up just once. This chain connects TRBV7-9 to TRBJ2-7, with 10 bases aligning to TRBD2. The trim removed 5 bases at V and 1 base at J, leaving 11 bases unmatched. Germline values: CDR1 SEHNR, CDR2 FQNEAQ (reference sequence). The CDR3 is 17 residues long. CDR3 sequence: CASSPRGLAGVSYEQYF. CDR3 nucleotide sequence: TGTGCCAGCAGCCCGCGGGGGCTAGCGGGGGTGTCCTACGAGCAGTACTTC.

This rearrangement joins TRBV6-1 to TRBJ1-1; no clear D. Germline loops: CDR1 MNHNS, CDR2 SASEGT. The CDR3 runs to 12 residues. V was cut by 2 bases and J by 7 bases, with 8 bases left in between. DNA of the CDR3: TGTGCCAGCAGTGAAAACTTGGATGAAGCTTTCTTT. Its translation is CASSENLDEAFF.

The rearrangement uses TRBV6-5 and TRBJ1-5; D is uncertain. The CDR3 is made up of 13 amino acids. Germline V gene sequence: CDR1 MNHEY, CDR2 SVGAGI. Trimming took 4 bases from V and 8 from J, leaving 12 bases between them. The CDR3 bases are TGTGCCAGCAGTTCCCGCGACGGGGAGCCCCAGCATTTT. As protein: CASSSRDGEPQHF.

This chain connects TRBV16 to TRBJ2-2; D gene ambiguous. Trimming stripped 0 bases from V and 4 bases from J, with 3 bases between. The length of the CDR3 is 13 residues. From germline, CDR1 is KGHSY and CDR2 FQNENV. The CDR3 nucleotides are TGTGCCAGCAGCCAATCGTTCACCGGGGAGCTGTTTTTT. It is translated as CASSQSFTGELFF.

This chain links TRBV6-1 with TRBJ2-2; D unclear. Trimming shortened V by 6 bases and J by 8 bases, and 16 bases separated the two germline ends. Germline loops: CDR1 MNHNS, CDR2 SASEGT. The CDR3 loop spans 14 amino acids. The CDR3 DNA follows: TGTGCCAGCAGCCCGTCGTCAGCGCGGGGGGAGCTGTTTTTT. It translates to CASSPSSARGELFF.